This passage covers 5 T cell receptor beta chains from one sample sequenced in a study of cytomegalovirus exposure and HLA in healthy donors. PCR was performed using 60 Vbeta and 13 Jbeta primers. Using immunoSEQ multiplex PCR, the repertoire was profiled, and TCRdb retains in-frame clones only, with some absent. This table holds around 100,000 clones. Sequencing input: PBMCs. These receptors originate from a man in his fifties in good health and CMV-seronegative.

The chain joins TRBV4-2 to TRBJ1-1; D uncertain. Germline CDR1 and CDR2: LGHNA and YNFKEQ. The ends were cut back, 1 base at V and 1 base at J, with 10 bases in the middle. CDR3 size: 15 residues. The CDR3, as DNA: TGTGCCAGCAGCCAAGTGGTACAATCGAACACTGAAGCTTTCTTT. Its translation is CASSQVVQSNTEAFF.

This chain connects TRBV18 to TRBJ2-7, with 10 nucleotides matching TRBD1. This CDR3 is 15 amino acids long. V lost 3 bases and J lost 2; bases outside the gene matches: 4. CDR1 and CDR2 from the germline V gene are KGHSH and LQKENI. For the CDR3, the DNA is TGTGCCAGCTCACCGGGACAGGGGCTAGCCTACGAGCAGTACTTC. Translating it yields CASSPGQGLAYEQYF.

CDR3 sequence: CASSTGGNSDTQYF. The CDR3 coding sequence is TGTGCCAGTAGTACGGGGGGAAACTCAGATACGCAGTATTTT. The chain combines TRBV19 with TRBJ2-3; 7 positions agree with TRBD2. In germline, CDR1 is LNHDA, CDR2 SQIVND (reference sequence). J gave up 4 bases and V 4 bases, and 5 bases lay outside the gene matches. This CDR3 comprises 14 residues.

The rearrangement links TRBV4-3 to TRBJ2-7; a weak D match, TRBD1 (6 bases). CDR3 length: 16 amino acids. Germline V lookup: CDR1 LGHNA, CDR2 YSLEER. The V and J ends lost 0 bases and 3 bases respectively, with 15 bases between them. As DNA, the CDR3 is TGCGCCAGCAGCCAAGATATCGACAGGATCTACTACGAGCAGTACTTC. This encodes CASSQDIDRIYYEQYF.

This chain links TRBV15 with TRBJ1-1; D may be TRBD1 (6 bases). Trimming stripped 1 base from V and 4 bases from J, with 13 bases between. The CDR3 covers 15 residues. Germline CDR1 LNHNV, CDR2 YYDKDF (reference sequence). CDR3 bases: TGTGCCACCAGCAGAGGATCACAGGGTGGCACTGAAGCTTTCTTT. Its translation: CATSRGSQGGTEAFF.